This T cell receptor (beta chain) was recorded in a study of human T cells and chemical hapten exposure. Of note for this clonotype: The germline gene is not matched at one end of the junction; a read error may be the cause.

Each CDR3 protein gets one entry after TCRdb re-called the RACE reads with MiXCR. Of about 120,000 distinct CDR3 sequences in the sample, about 13% were seen once. This CDR3 comprises 15 residues. Germline-derived CDR1 and CDR2 are MNHEY and SMNVEV (reference sequence). The time point here: pre-sensitization, week 0. Treatment denoted: therapeutic diphenylcyclopropenone sensitization with weekly scalp DPC. The source material was whole blood, sampled in connection with sensitization to the hapten diphenylcyclopropenone (DPC). The TCR comes from a woman in her late teens or twenties with alopecia areata. Some clones in this sample may be carry-over from other donors' samples. This chain uses TRBV27 with TRBJ1-1; D may be TRBD1 (6 bases). Here the CDR3 reads CASSLFGGPNTEALF. The CDR3 region has the DNA TGTGCCAGCAGTTTATTTGGGGGCCCAAACACTGAAGCTTTATTT.